The 23 T cell receptor beta chains below were found in one sample sequenced in a study of shared clonotypes between healthy human individuals. Only in-frame clones appear in the TCRdb table, and some are missing; sequencing was by immunoSEQ multiplex PCR. The sample includes fewer than 200,000 clones, approximately 95% of them seen just once. Sequencing used naive CD4+ T cells sorted from blood. The subset: CD45RA+ positively selected. These receptors were obtained from a woman aged 25 to 45 in good health.

The chain employs TRBV19 and TRBJ1-4; D gene unclear. The germline CDR1 and CDR2 sequences are LNHDA and SQIVND (reference sequence). V shed 9 bases and J shed 0 bases, with 14 bases lying between them. The CDR3 covers 15 residues. CDR3: CASHTPSSTNEKLFF. In DNA form, the CDR3 reads TGTGCCAGCCACACCCCCAGCTCAACTAATGAAAAACTGTTTTTT.

Here the CDR3 DNA reads TGTGCCAGCAGCCGTACAGGGGACGGACAGCCCCAGCATTTT. Translated, it gives CASSRTGDGQPQHF. The rearrangement joins TRBV7-2 to TRBJ1-5, with TRBD1 identical over 7 bases. Germline V lookup: CDR1 SGHTA, CDR2 FQGNSA. The J segment lost 7 bases and the V segment lost 5 bases, leaving 8 bases of the junction unmatched. The CDR3 is 14 amino acids.

This clone was detected only once. The V and J genes are TRBV30 and TRBJ2-7, with 9 positions matching TRBD1. The germline gives CDR1 GTSNPN, CDR2 SVGIG (reference sequence). The V segment lost 4 bases and the J segment 7 bases; nucleotides outside the gene matches: 11. There are 14 residues in the CDR3. CDR3 loop: CAWTAGGQGLEQYF. CDR3 DNA: TGTGCCTGGACCGCTGGGGGACAGGGCTTGGAGCAGTACTTC.

The chain links TRBV19 to TRBJ2-1; 10 positions agree with TRBD1. The CDR3 length is 16 residues. V gave up 4 bases and J gave up 8 bases; unmatched junction bases: 11. Looked up from germline, CDR1 is LNHDA and CDR2 is SQIVND (reference sequence). The CDR3 nucleotides read TGTGCCAGTAGTACCCCGGGGGACAGGGGTAGCGATGAGCAGTTCTTC. Translation: CASSTPGDRGSDEQFF.

V usage is TRBV7-3 and J usage is TRBJ2-3; no reliable D call. Per the germline V gene, CDR1 is SGHTA and CDR2 is FQGTGA. The ends were cut back, 1 base at V and 5 bases at J, with 10 bases in the middle. CDR3 length equals 14 residues. CDR3 loop: CASSLNPQVDTQYF. The CDR3 DNA reads TGTGCCAGCAGCTTAAACCCCCAGGTAGATACGCAGTATTTT.

This clone was observed once. V is TRBV5-8 and J is TRBJ1-5; D is unresolved. Looked up from germline, CDR1 is SGHTS and CDR2 is YDEGEE. This CDR3 region has 15 residues. V was clipped by 2 bases and J by 4 bases, with 13 bases between them. The CDR3, as DNA: TGTGCCAGCAGCTTTCTAGGGCGGGGTAATCAGCCCCAGCATTTT. Its translation: CASSFLGRGNQPQHF.

The chain uses TRBV5-5 and TRBJ1-2; TRBD1 is a possible D gene (5 bases). The germline V gene encodes CDR1 SGHKS and CDR2 YYEKEE (reference sequence). CDR3 length: 14 amino acids. Deletions cut 5 bases from V and 8 bases from J, with 19 bases between. The chain's CDR3 is CASRRPGGGDGYTF. The DNA for the CDR3 is TGTGCCAGCAGGCGCCCGGGTGGAGGGGACGGCTACACCTTC.

The V and J genes are TRBV7-1 and TRBJ1-3, with D unclear. TRBV7-1 is annotated as an ORF whose role is uncertain. This CDR3 is 16 amino acids long. Deletions cut 4 bases from V and 4 bases from J, with 17 bases between. CDR3 loop: CASSLVRDATGNTIYF. The CDR3 DNA reads TGTGCCAGCAGCTTAGTCCGGGATGCGACGGGAAACACCATATATTTT.

This clone was seen once. The chain links TRBV20-1 to TRBJ1-1; no clear D gene. Germline V CDR1 and CDR2: DFQATT, SNEGSKA (reference sequence). The ends were cut back, 5 bases at V and 4 bases at J, with 8 bases in the middle. This CDR3 is built from 11 residues. CDR3 in amino acids: CSAPRGTEAFF. CDR3 DNA: TGCAGTGCTCCCCGCGGCACTGAAGCTTTCTTT.

V is TRBV5-1 and J is TRBJ2-5; 14 nucleotides line up with TRBD2. The CDR3 spans 20 residues. The V gene end was trimmed by 0 bases and the J gene end by 5 bases; junction bases not matched to a gene: 15. Germline loops: CDR1 SGHRS, CDR2 YFSETQ. The CDR3 region has the DNA TGCGCCAGCAGCTTGGGACCGGGACTAGCGGGAGATACGGTTGGGGAGACCCAGTACTTC. It yields the protein CASSLGPGLAGDTVGETQYF.

The rearrangement joins TRBV19 to TRBJ1-5; D ambiguous. Germline lookup yields CDR1 LNHDA and CDR2 SQIVND (reference sequence). There are 14 residues in the CDR3. Trimming pared 6 bases from V and 2 bases from J, leaving 11 bases between. The CDR3 protein is CASSPGGGNQPQHF. CDR3 DNA sequence: TGTGCCAGTAGCCCCGGCGGGGGCAATCAGCCCCAGCATTTT.

Details on this clone: The junction shows a germline mismatch at one end, possibly a read error. The chain couples TRBV6-5 to TRBJ1-2; TRBD1 matches at 9 bases. CDR3 length: 14 amino acids. CDR1 MNHEY and CDR2 SVGAGI come from the germline V gene. The CDR3 DNA sequence: TGTGCCATCAGTCCCGGGACAGGGAGTCTTGGCTACACCTTC. Translating it yields CAISPGTGSLGYTF.

J is TRBJ1-1 and V is TRBV27; the D gene is possibly TRBD1 (5 bases). Germline CDR1 is MNHEY and CDR2 is SMNVEV (reference sequence). The V end lost 1 base, the J end lost 4 bases, and 13 bases lay between the germline ends. The CDR3 is made up of 15 amino acids. In DNA, the CDR3 is TGTGCCAGCAGTTTATACCCCGGCAGGGCCACTGAAGCTTTCTTT. Its translation is CASSLYPGRATEAFF.

Comments on this clone: At the DNA level, this CDR3 is encoded by other sequences in the same sample as well. The chain combines TRBV18 with TRBJ1-3; 7 bases match TRBD1. Looked up from germline, CDR1 is KGHSH and CDR2 is LQKENI. Unmatched junction bases numbered 3, after V lost 6 bases and J lost 4 bases. The CDR3 spans 13 residues. The CDR3 DNA reads as TGTGCCAGCTCGCCGGGACAGGGAAACACCATATATTTT. Its translation: CASSPGQGNTIYF. The full variable domain, rest sourced from reference TRBV18 and TRBJ1-3, is NAGVMQNPRHLVRRRGQEARLRCSPMKGHSHVYWYRQLPEEGLKFMVYLQKENIIDESGMPKERFSAEFPKEGPSILRIQQVVRGDSAAYFCASSPGQGNTIYFGEGSWLTVV.

The CDR3 region has the DNA TGTGCCAGCAGCCTGGGACAGGGACACAATCAGCCCCAGCATTTT. This translates into CASSLGQGHNQPQHF. The chain recombines TRBV7-2 with TRBJ1-5; 9 positions agree with TRBD1. From germline, CDR1 is SGHTA and CDR2 FQGNSA. Trimming at V came to 5 bases and at J to 3 bases, leaving 5 bases not matched to a gene. The CDR3 extends over 15 amino acids.

The chain uses TRBV27 and TRBJ2-1; 12 bases match TRBD2. This CDR3 is 13 amino acids long. CDR1 is MNHEY and CDR2 is SMNVEV in the germline V gene (reference sequence). Trimming at V came to 7 bases and at J to 11 bases, leaving 6 bases not matched to a gene. The CDR3: CASKTSGSSKQFF. The CDR3 bases are TGTGCCAGCAAGACTAGCGGGAGTAGTAAGCAGTTCTTC.

The CDR3 sequence is CASTLRGNTIYF. The CDR3 region has the DNA TGTGCCAGCACCCTAAGGGGAAACACCATATATTTT. The V and J genes are TRBV28 and TRBJ1-3, with D unclear. CDR1 and CDR2 (germline): MDHEN, SYDVKM. The CDR3 runs to 12 residues. V gave up 7 bases and J gave up 4 bases, with 8 bases separating them.

J is TRBJ2-5 and V is TRBV6-6; no firm D call. The assigned J gene may be wrong: the sequence end matches TRBJ2-7 better. This CDR3 spans 12 amino acids. Germline lookup yields CDR1 MNHNY and CDR2 SVGAGI (reference sequence). CDR3 amino acids: CASGAGSYEQYF. CDR3 DNA sequence: TGTGCCAGCGGTGCAGGATCCTACGAGCAGTACTTC.

The chain employs TRBV7-2 and TRBJ1-5; D gene uncertain. The length of the CDR3 is 14 residues. Trimming left V 3 bases short and J 6 bases short, with 12 bases between. The germline CDR1 and CDR2 sequences are SGHTA and FQGNSA. The CDR3 DNA reads as TGTGCCAGCAGCTTCGGCCTCCGGGGTCAGCCCCAGCATTTT. Its protein is CASSFGLRGQPQHF.

The rearrangement links TRBV9 to TRBJ2-2; D not certain. Between the trimmed V and J ends, which lost 0 bases and 5 bases, there was a span of 5 bases. Germline CDR1 is SGDLS and CDR2 is YYNGEE. CDR3 length: 13 amino acids. The CDR3 spells CASSVGVTGELFF. CDR3 nucleotides: TGTGCCAGCAGCGTAGGGGTGACCGGGGAGCTGTTTTTT.

The chain has TRBV19 and TRBJ2-7; either TRBD1 or TRBD2 may supply D (5 bases each). In germline, CDR1 is LNHDA, CDR2 SQIVND (reference sequence). CDR3 length equals 16 residues. Trimming shortened V by 8 bases and J by 1 base, and 21 bases separated the two germline ends. CDR3 protein: CASGGKSSSQSYEQYF. CDR3 DNA sequence: TGTGCCAGTGGGGGAAAGAGTAGCTCCCAATCCTACGAGCAGTACTTC.

V is TRBV11-2 and J is TRBJ2-2; TRBD2 is a possible D gene (5 bases). This CDR3 is built from 16 residues. Germline V gene sequence: CDR1 SGHAT, CDR2 FQNNGV. V was pared by 4 bases and J by 5 bases, with 17 bases between. DNA for the CDR3: TGTGCCAGCAGCTCCCCTACCCGGAGCGGTACCGGGGAGCTGTTTTTT. Translated, it gives CASSSPTRSGTGELFF.

This CDR3 reads CASSTGRDRDEQYF. DNA for the CDR3: TGTGCCAGTAGTACAGGCCGGGACAGGGACGAGCAGTACTTC. The chain combines TRBV19 with TRBJ2-7, with TRBD1 identical over 9 bases. The CDR3 runs 14 residues. J was trimmed by 5 bases and V by 4 bases; bases with no gene match: 6. The germline V gene has CDR1 LNHDA and CDR2 SQIVND (reference sequence).